This TCR beta chain was sequenced in a study of T cell responses to AZD1222 COVID-19 vaccine listed by TCRdb under 2021. The study in broad terms: Because spike-specific TCR depth and breadth did not differ between the two schedules, AZD1222 recipients who got a second dose at roughly 4 weeks were pooled with those who got a second dose at roughly 12 weeks. Enrollment into the trials was organized by age into subgroups of 18-55, 56-69 and 70-plus years, and those subgroups contained roughly 140, 27 and 60 TCR-sequenced participants, respectively. A total of 233 trial participants underwent TCR sequencing, of whom around 200 received two doses of AZD1222 and about 25 received two doses of the MenACWY control vaccine. Study-wide findings and limitations: Because no day 14 peak-response samples were available, the repertoires could be characterized only after the peak T cell response. Participants were mostly white British and included more females than males, and it was suggested by the authors that clonal diversity may have been underestimated. Epitopes outside the regions mutated in the B.1.351 and B.1.1.7 variants were reportedly recognized by nearly half of the unique spike-specific TCRs. CD4 TCRs associated with the vaccine covered the entire spike protein, and the dominant responses were in regions 160-218 and 743-854. The 56-69-year group was small, and its depth increase did not reach significance, likely because of low power. After two AZD1222 doses, both the breadth and the depth of spike-specific TCRs were significantly higher than at day 0 and than in MenACWY recipients. Conclusions about previously exposed vaccinees are limited because only 5 or 6 AZD1222 recipients were SARS-CoV-2 seropositive at baseline.

CDR1 and CDR2 are read off the germline V gene (reference sequence) as LGHDT and YNNKEL. Counted from cysteine to phenylalanine, this CDR3 has 16 amino acids. The kept DNA is CDR3 alone, 48 bases in frame from the first base. Between the V and J ends, shortened by 4 bases and 5 bases respectively, the junction contains 20 bases. This clone has only a few counts. The antigen this receptor binds is unknown. Per-base quality was not reported, and no clone a single base away is much larger than it. Per the publication, the time point label means: baseline before first vaccination. The vaccinee samples were drawn from two UK trials, COV001 and COV002, one of which was a single-blind randomized controlled phase 2/3 trial testing AZD1222 (ChAdOx1 nCoV-19) in healthy adults. For TCRbeta chain sequencing, PBMC samples from trial participants were taken at day 0 and at day 28 after the second dose. The CDR3 regions of human TCRbeta chains were analyzed by immunosequencing. For the original study's pipeline: TCRs in the repertoires were matched against a reference library of SARS-CoV-2-specific TCRs that had been generated with the MIRA antigen-specificity platform. Breadth meant the fraction of unique TCRs that were SARS-CoV-2-associated, whereas depth meant the fraction of total T cells that were SARS-CoV-2-associated. Using the MIRA data, each spike-specific TCR was mapped to the spike region that the TCR reacts to and placed in a CD4 or CD8 class. Log10-transformed breadth and depth values were compared by one-way ANOVA with Sidak's multiple comparisons tests. As stored in TCRdb, this immuneACCESS dataset retains in-frame rearrangements with V and J assigned. A fraction of the clones does not appear; measured against another copy, unresolved V genes explain less than half of the discrepancy, and the remainder lacks a known reason. V and J calls and clone size are as listed in that table; D and trimming were resolved from the DNA. Here the sample has roughly 62,000 clones; around 75% occur a single time. Jointly, the top ten make up about 14% of the sample.

The sequence links TRBV3-1 (or the pseudogene TRBV3-2) to TRBJ1-1, with the D gene too uncertain to name. The source was peripheral blood, collected on day 0 of AZD1222 vaccination. The source is an adult in good health. The CDR3 sequence is CASSPIAGRGSTEAFF. The sequence in DNA is TGTGCCAGCAGCCCGATCGCGGGTCGGGGTAGTACTGAAGCTTTCTTT.